Given below is one TCR beta chain in context. Its antigen is unknown. The sample is drawn from a study of OX40 agonist ivuxolimab in advanced cancers. Study context: Hepatocellular carcinoma, melanoma, renal cell or head and neck cancer affected the dose-escalation patients.

Libraries were prepared by immunoSEQ multiplex PCR; TCRdb keeps only in-frame clonotypes and omits some of them. The sample yields just under 80,000 clones, 84% seen once. Study conclusions and caveats: Blood T cells, both CD4+ and CD8+, expanded clonally by week 6 at 0.1 to 3.0 mg/kg. There were, on average, more expanded clones in CD8+ T cells than in CD4+. The authors also found low normalized T-cell clonal expansion in some nonresponders.

The germline CDR1 and CDR2 sequences are MNHEY and SVGAGI. V lost 6 bases, J lost 1 base, and 10 bases lay in between. CDR3 length: 13 residues. The input for sequencing was CD4+ or CD8+ T cells sorted from blood, taken in a trial of the OX40 agonist ivuxolimab. V gene TRBV6-5 combines with J gene TRBJ2-7; maybe TRBD1 (5 bases). The receptor comes from an adult with an advanced solid tumor such as melanoma, head and neck, liver or kidney cancer. CDR3 in amino acids: CASRSQGSYEQYF. DNA for the CDR3: TGTGCCAGCAGGTCCCAGGGTTCCTACGAGCAGTACTTC.